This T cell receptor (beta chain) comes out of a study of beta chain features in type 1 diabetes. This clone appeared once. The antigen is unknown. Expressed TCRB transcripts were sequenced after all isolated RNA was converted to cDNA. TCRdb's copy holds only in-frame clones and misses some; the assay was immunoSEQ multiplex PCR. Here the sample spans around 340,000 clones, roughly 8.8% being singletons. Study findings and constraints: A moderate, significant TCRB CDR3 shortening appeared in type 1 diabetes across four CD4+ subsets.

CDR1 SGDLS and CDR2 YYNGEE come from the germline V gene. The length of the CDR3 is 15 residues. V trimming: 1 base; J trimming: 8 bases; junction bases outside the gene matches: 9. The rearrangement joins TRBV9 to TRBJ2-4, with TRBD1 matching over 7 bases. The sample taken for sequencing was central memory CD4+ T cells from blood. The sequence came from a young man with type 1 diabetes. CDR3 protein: CASSVSPDRWDIQYF. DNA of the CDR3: TGTGCCAGCAGCGTATCCCCGGACAGGTGGGACATTCAGTACTTC.